The rows below give T cell receptor beta chains drawn from one sample of a study of PD-L1 blockade in urothelial cancer. TCRdb's copy holds only in-frame clones and misses some; the assay was immunoSEQ multiplex PCR. The top ten clones hold more than 3.5% of a sample with 70,000 or so clones, 90% of them seen once. Sequencing used PBMCs, obtained around atezolizumab (anti-PD-L1) treatment. These receptor sequences come from a man aged 65 to 79 with urothelial cancer. CDR3s include the opening cysteine and the closing phenylalanine or tryptophan. The D gene is left open where the match is weak. Only part of the rows carry a size: once, few, many, or a class if the clone is expanded.

clone_size	v_call	cdr3_length	j_call	d_call	cdr3_aa	cdr3_nt
NA	TRBV19	13	TRBJ2-7	TRBD1	CASSIGQGGEQYF	TGTGCCAGTAGTATCGGACAGGGAGGCGAGCAGTACTTC
NA	TRBV11-2	12	TRBJ2-1	NA	CASSLDPRQEFF	TGTGCCAGCAGCTTAGACCCGCGACAGGAGTTCTTC
NA	TRBV6-6	12	TRBJ2-3	NA	CASSQSTDTQYF	TGTGCCAGCAGTCAGAGCACAGATACGCAGTATTTT
NA	TRBV28	12	TRBJ2-7	NA	CASSLVGYEQYF	TGTGCCAGCAGTTTAGTCGGCTACGAGCAGTACTTC
NA	TRBV4-1	13	TRBJ2-1	TRBD1	CASSQDQGVAQFF	TGCGCCAGCAGCCAAGACCAGGGGGTAGCGCAGTTCTTC
NA	TRBV29-1	19	TRBJ2-7	TRBD1	CSVGPRDRVTSPRRYEQYF	TGCAGCGTTGGTCCCCGGGACAGGGTAACTAGTCCTCGGCGCTACGAGCAGTACTTC
NA	TRBV18	13	TRBJ1-4	NA	CASSPGQGEKLFF	TGTGCCAGCTCACCTGGGCAGGGTGAAAAACTGTTTTTT
few	TRBV6-5	13	TRBJ1-5	NA	CASSYSTNQPQHF	TGTGCCAGCAGTTACAGCACTAATCAGCCCCAGCATTTT
once	TRBV14	16	TRBJ1-5	TRBD1	CASSQLDYRGNQPQHF	TGTGCCAGCAGCCAATTAGACTACAGGGGAAATCAGCCCCAGCATTTT
once	TRBV28	15	TRBJ2-3	TRBD1	CASSLGQGEADTQYF	TGTGCCAGCAGTTTGGGACAGGGGGAAGCAGATACGCAGTATTTT
few	TRBV28	14	TRBJ1-2	NA	CASSLQGPNLGYTF	TGTGCCAGCAGTCTACAGGGCCCCAATCTTGGCTACACCTTC
NA	TRBV19	13	TRBJ1-1	NA	CASSIDAGGRAFF	TGTGCCAGTAGTATAGACGCGGGCGGGCGAGCTTTCTTT
few	TRBV30	17	TRBJ2-2	TRBD2	CAWSAIAGLSVTGELFF	TGTGCCTGGAGTGCGATAGCGGGACTTTCGGTCACCGGGGAGCTGTTTTTT
NA	TRBV15	14	TRBJ2-5	NA	CATSRGPTQETQYF	TGTGCCACCAGCAGAGGGCCCACCCAAGAGACCCAGTACTTC
NA	TRBV11-2	12	TRBJ2-3	NA	CASSWQGSTQYF	TGTGCCAGCAGCTGGCAGGGGAGTACGCAGTATTTT
NA	TRBV5-1	15	TRBJ2-7	NA	CATSLFGPSTSEQYF	TGCGCTACGTCACTATTCGGCCCATCTACGAGCGAGCAGTACTTC
few	TRBV13	15	TRBJ2-1	NA	CASSYPGQRSYEQFF	TGTGCCAGCAGCTACCCCGGACAGAGGTCCTACGAGCAGTTCTTC
NA	TRBV30	13	TRBJ2-5	NA	CACTQRDQETQYF	TGTGCCTGTACACAGCGGGACCAAGAGACCCAGTACTTC
NA	TRBV18	14	TRBJ2-5	TRBD2	CASSPGRVEETQYF	TGTGCCAGCTCCCCTGGGAGGGTTGAGGAGACCCAGTACTTC
NA	TRBV18	14	TRBJ2-7	TRBD2	CASSPAGGVYEQYF	TGTGCCAGCTCACCGGCGGGAGGGGTCTACGAGCAGTACTTC
NA	TRBV19	16	TRBJ2-6	TRBD1	CASSMGQGSGANVLTF	TGTGCCAGTAGTATGGGACAGGGCTCTGGGGCCAACGTCCTGACTTTC
NA	TRBV28	17	TRBJ1-2	TRBD1	CASSPRTGTRGSYGYTF	TGTGCCAGCAGTCCAAGGACAGGGACGAGAGGTAGCTATGGCTACACCTTC
NA	TRBV10-3	14	TRBJ2-7	NA	CAISEGGFSYEQYF	TGTGCCATCAGTGAGGGCGGATTCTCCTACGAGCAGTACTTC
few	TRBV12-5	17	TRBJ2-2	TRBD2	CASGLLDSGRITGELFF	TGTGCTAGTGGTTTACTAGATAGCGGGAGGATCACCGGGGAGCTGTTTTTT
NA	TRBV5-1	14	TRBJ2-1	NA	CASSLVSPYNEQFF	TGCGCCAGCAGCTTGGTTTCTCCTTACAATGAGCAGTTCTTC
NA	TRBV5-1	16	TRBJ2-2	TRBD1	CASSVSGTGDTGELFF	TGCGCCAGCAGCGTATCCGGGACAGGGGACACCGGGGAGCTGTTTTTT
NA	TRBV28	16	TRBJ1-5	NA	CASSSLDSQSNQPQHF	TGTGCCAGCAGTAGCCTCGACAGTCAGAGCAATCAGCCCCAGCATTTT
NA	TRBV5-1	13	TRBJ1-2	TRBD1	CASSARGLDGYTF	TGCGCCAGCAGTGCGAGGGGGCTGGATGGCTACACCTTC
once	TRBV28	14	TRBJ2-7	NA	CASSGPQGVYEQYF	TGTGCCAGCAGTGGTCCACAGGGCGTCTACGAGCAGTACTTC
NA	TRBV7-9	14	TRBJ2-1	TRBD2	CASSFGTSSGEQFF	TGTGCCAGCAGCTTCGGGACTAGCTCGGGTGAGCAGTTCTTC
NA	TRBV5-1	16	TRBJ2-3	TRBD2	CASRAGTSGSTDTQYF	TGCGCCAGCAGGGCCGGGACTAGCGGGAGCACAGATACGCAGTATTTT
NA	TRBV5-1	14	TRBJ2-7	TRBD1	CASGWDRGSYEQYF	TGCGCCAGCGGTTGGGACAGGGGATCTTACGAGCAGTACTTC
once	TRBV5-1	13	TRBJ2-5	TRBD1	CASSPDRAETQYF	TGCGCCAGCAGCCCGGACAGGGCTGAGACCCAGTACTTC
few	TRBV14	16	TRBJ1-3	NA	CASSPLGPSTGNTIYF	TGTGCCAGCAGCCCCTTGGGGCCCAGCACAGGAAACACCATATATTTT
once	TRBV19	16	TRBJ1-1	TRBD1	CASSIFPRQGLTEAFF	TGTGCCAGTAGTATATTCCCCCGACAGGGTCTAACTGAAGCTTTCTTT
NA	TRBV6-5	15	TRBJ1-3	NA	CASSLGGGSGNTIYF	TGTGCCAGCAGTTTAGGCGGGGGGTCAGGAAACACCATATATTTT
NA	TRBV4-1	15	TRBJ1-4	NA	CASSQDTGTNEKLFF	TGCGCCAGCAGCCAAGATACAGGGACTAATGAAAAACTGTTTTTT
NA	TRBV2	14	TRBJ1-2	TRBD1	CASSDRGRDYGYTF	TGTGCCAGCAGTGACAGGGGGCGGGACTATGGCTACACCTTC
few	TRBV30	12	TRBJ2-7	NA	CAWSAQGYEQYF	TGTGCCTGGAGTGCACAGGGCTACGAGCAGTACTTC
NA	TRBV28	15	TRBJ2-3	NA	CASTSGLAGRDTQYF	TGTGCCAGCACCTCAGGCCTAGCCGGTAGAGATACGCAGTATTTT
NA	TRBV28	18	TRBJ2-2	NA	CASSPQSSWGRVPGELFF	TGTGCCAGCAGTCCCCAGTCGAGCTGGGGCAGGGTCCCCGGGGAGCTGTTTTTT
NA	TRBV6-5	14	TRBJ1-2	TRBD1	CASSPRTGAYGYTF	TGTGCCAGCAGCCCTCGGACAGGGGCCTATGGCTACACCTTC
NA	TRBV4-1	16	TRBJ1-2	NA	CASSQDAARGVYGYTF	TGCGCCAGCAGCCAAGATGCGGCCAGGGGAGTCTATGGCTACACCTTC
NA	TRBV28	15	TRBJ2-4	NA	CASTGGGGLGDIQYF	TGTGCCAGCACTGGGGGAGGAGGGCTGGGCGACATTCAGTACTTC
NA	TRBV28	17	TRBJ2-4	NA	CASSSTVWGADKNIQYF	TGTGCCAGCAGTTCCACCGTGTGGGGAGCTGACAAAAACATTCAGTACTTC
NA	TRBV19	14	TRBJ2-1	TRBD1	CASSRQGSFNEQFF	TGTGCCAGTAGCCGACAGGGGAGTTTCAATGAGCAGTTCTTC